The clone carrying this T cell receptor beta chain was found many times. The entry originates in a study of human T cells and chemical hapten exposure. A single record per CDR3 protein comes from TCRdb applying MiXCR to the RACE reads. The sample has 380,000 or so distinct CDR3 sequences; 4.8% are singletons. The CDR3 runs to 13 residues. Germline V CDR1 and CDR2: SGDLS, YYNGEE. Deletions cut 3 bases from V and 0 bases from J, with 5 bases between. This sample's time point: patch test 1, 2 weeks after DPC sensitization. Indicated treatment: therapeutic diphenylcyclopropenone sensitization with weekly scalp DPC.

This sequence was found in a woman aged 50 to 60 with alopecia areata. Some clones in this sample may be carry-over from other donors' samples. Here the sequenced sample was whole blood, taken in connection with sensitization to the hapten diphenylcyclopropenone (DPC). The chain links TRBV9 to TRBJ2-3; D is undetermined. The CDR3 here is CASSGTSTDTQYF. In nucleotides, the CDR3 is TGTGCCAGCAGCGGCACTAGCACAGATACGCAGTATTTT.